The rows below give T cell receptor beta chains drawn from one sample of a study of early T cells in non-severe SARS-CoV-2 infection. TCRdb fed the 5' RACE reads into MiXCR, producing one record per CDR3 protein. This sample has 55,000 to 65,000 distinct CDR3 sequences, with about 10% found just once. Sequenced input: whole blood. The source is an adult who was a healthcare worker with PCR-confirmed SARS-CoV-2 infection or an uninfected control (not recorded which). Each CDR3 is given with its conserved first and last residue. The D gene is left open where the match is weak. Only some rows state a clone size, as once, few, many or a class for expanded clones.

d_call j_call v_call clone_size cdr3_aa cdr3_nt
TRBD2 TRBJ2-1 TRBV20-1 few CSAPPFRTSGRAGGGDEQFF TGCAGTGCTCCCCCCTTTCGGACTAGCGGGAGGGCCGGAGGAGGCGATGAGCAGTTCTTC
- TRBJ1-2 TRBV5-5 few CASSLGPGTLSLLF TGTGCCAGCAGCTTGGGACCCGGGACATTGTCTTTGCTCTTC
- TRBJ1-4 TRBV7-9 - CASSLRSQGNEKLFF TGTGCCAGCAGCTTAAGATCACAGGGCAATGAAAAACTGTTTTTT
- TRBJ2-1 TRBV25-1 - CASSEYTGTRLNEQLF TGTGCCAGCAGTGAATATACCGGGACACGGCTGAATGAGCAGCTCTTC
- TRBJ2-5 TRBV7-9 - CASSYGQDGTQYF TGTGCCAGCAGCTACGGACAAGACGGGACCCAGTACTTC
TRBD1 TRBJ2-3 TRBV15 once CATSRDRQGSQYF TGTGCCACCAGCAGAGACCGACAGGGTTCGCAGTATTTT
- TRBJ2-2 TRBV11-2 few CASSFNSPANTGELFF TGTGCCAGCAGCTTCAACTCACCCGCTAACACCGGGGAGCTGTTTTTT
TRBD2 TRBJ2-7 TRBV6-2/TRBV6-3 many CASSYPDRLAKPYEQYF TGTGCCAGCAGTTACCCCGACAGACTAGCGAAGCCCTACGAGCAGTACTTC
- TRBJ1-2 TRBV20-1 few CSASRTANYGYTF TGCAGTGCTAGCCGGACTGCTAACTATGGCTACACCTTC
TRBD2 TRBJ2-7 TRBV5-6 - CASSRTSGVSSYEQYF TGTGCCAGCAGTAGGACTAGCGGGGTCTCATCCTACGAGCAGTACTTC
TRBD1 TRBJ2-3 TRBV4-3 many CASSQVGQHTDTQYF TGCGCCAGCAGCCAAGTGGGACAGCACACAGATACGCAGTATTTT
- TRBJ2-2 TRBV6-2/TRBV6-3 few CASTPTPANTGELFF TGTGCCAGCACCCCGACTCCCGCGAACACCGGGGAGCTGTTTTTT
- TRBJ2-7 TRBV6-5 many CASSMGPYEQYF TGTGCCAGCAGTATGGGACCTTACGAGCAGTACTTC
TRBD2 TRBJ2-7 TRBV2 many CASSPTALAGDDEQYF TGTGCCAGCAGCCCTACCGCCCTAGCGGGAGATGACGAGCAGTACTTC
TRBD2 TRBJ2-5 TRBV20-1 many CSAPPSGRGETQYF TGCAGTGCGCCCCCTAGCGGTCGAGGGGAGACCCAGTACTTC
- TRBJ2-7 TRBV4-1 few CASSHPGAEQYF TGCGCCAGCAGCCACCCAGGGGCCGAGCAGTACTTC
- TRBJ1-4 TRBV30 many CAWTGFNKKLFF TGTGCCTGGACAGGTTTTAATAAAAAACTGTTTTTT
TRBD1 TRBJ1-4 TRBV18 - CASSPSQTGHYEKLFF TGTGCCAGCTCACCGTCCCAGACAGGGCACTATGAAAAACTGTTTTTT
- TRBJ1-4 TRBV7-2 few CASSWSDPKRLFF TGTGCCAGCAGCTGGTCGGACCCGAAAAGACTGTTTTTT
- TRBJ1-4 TRBV7-9 - CASSLEGTTNEKLFF TGTGCCAGCAGCTTAGAGGGGACAACTAATGAAAAACTGTTTTTT
- TRBJ2-1 TRBV9 - CASSAAPNEQFF TGTGCCAGCAGCGCAGCTCCGAATGAGCAGTTCTTC
- TRBJ2-2 TRBV20-1 once CSATGTGELFF TGCAGTGCTACAGGGACCGGGGAGCTGTTTTTT
- TRBJ2-2 TRBV9 few CASRRTVTGELFF TGTGCCAGCCGGAGGACAGTCACCGGGGAGCTGTTTTTT
- TRBJ2-3 TRBV7-3 many CASSPGPQDTQYF TGTGCCAGCAGCCCGGGACCCCAGGATACGCAGTATTTT
- TRBJ1-5 TRBV5-1 few CASSDGTSPNQPQHF TGCGCCAGCAGCGATGGGACTTCTCCAAATCAGCCCCAGCATTTT
TRBD2 TRBJ2-3 TRBV20-1 few CSAIRLAIADTQYF TGCAGTGCTATTAGACTAGCGATCGCAGATACGCAGTATTTT
- TRBJ1-2 TRBV3-1 few CASSWSYGYTF TGTGCCAGCAGTTGGAGCTATGGCTACACCTTC
TRBD1 TRBJ2-7 TRBV29-1 many CSFRQGKTYEQYF TGCAGCTTTAGACAGGGGAAGACCTACGAGCAGTACTTC
- TRBJ1-1 TRBV7-3 many CASSINGKNTEAFF TGTGCCAGCAGCATCAACGGTAAGAACACTGAAGCTTTCTTT
- TRBJ1-2 TRBV27 many CASSPRALYGYTF TGTGCCAGCAGTCCTCGGGCTCTCTATGGCTACACCTTC
TRBD1 TRBJ1-2 TRBV20-1 - CSPTTGEDYGYTF TGCAGCCCCACGACAGGGGAGGACTATGGCTACACCTTC
- TRBJ1-1 TRBV16 many CASSLGRNTEAFF TGTGCCAGCAGCCTAGGGAGGAACACTGAAGCTTTCTTT
- TRBJ2-1 TRBV11-2 - CASSPGTRGKQFF TGTGCCAGCAGCCCCGGGACACGCGGCAAGCAGTTCTTC
- TRBJ2-7 TRBV12-3/TRBV12-4 - CASSLAARFPYEQYF TGTGCCAGCAGTTTAGCGGCTAGATTCCCCTACGAGCAGTACTTC
- TRBJ1-1 TRBV7-7 many CASSLGRQGTNTEAFF TGTGCTAGCAGCTTAGGTAGGCAGGGTACTAACACTGAAGCTTTCTTT